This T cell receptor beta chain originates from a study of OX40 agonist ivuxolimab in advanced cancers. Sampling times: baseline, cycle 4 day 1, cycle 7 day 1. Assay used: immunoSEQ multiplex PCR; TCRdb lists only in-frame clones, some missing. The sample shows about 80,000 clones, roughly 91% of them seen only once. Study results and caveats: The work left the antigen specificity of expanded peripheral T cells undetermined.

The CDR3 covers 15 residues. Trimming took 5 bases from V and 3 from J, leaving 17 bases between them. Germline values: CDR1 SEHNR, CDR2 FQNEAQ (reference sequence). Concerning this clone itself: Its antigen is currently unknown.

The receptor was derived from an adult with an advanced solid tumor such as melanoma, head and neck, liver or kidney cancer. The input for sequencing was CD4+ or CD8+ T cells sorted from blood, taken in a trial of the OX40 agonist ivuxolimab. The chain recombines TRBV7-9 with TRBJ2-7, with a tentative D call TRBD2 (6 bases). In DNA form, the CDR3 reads TGTGCCAGCAGCCTCCTTGGTAGCGGTTACTACGAGCAGTACTTC. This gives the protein CASSLLGSGYYEQYF.